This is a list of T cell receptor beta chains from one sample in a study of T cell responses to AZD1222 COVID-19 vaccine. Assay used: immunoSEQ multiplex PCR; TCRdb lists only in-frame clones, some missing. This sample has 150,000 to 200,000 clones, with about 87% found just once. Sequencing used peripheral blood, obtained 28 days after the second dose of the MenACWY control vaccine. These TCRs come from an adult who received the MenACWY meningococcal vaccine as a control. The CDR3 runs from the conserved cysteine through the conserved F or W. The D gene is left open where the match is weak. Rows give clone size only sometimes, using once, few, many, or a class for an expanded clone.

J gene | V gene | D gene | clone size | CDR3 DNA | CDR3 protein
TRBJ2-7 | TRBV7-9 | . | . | TGTGCCAGCAGCCAATATACCGGCGGTAGTCTGTTTGGCTACGAGCAGTACTTC | CASSQYTGGSLFGYEQYF
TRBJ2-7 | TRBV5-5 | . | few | TGTGCCAGCAGCTTACCGGACTACTACGAGCAGTACTTC | CASSLPDYYEQYF
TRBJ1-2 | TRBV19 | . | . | TGTGCCAGTAGTATCCTCGCAGGGAACTATGGCTACACCTTC | CASSILAGNYGYTF
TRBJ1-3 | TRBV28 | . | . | TGTGCCAGCAGTTTAAGTTATGTGGGGGTCTCTGGAAACACCATATATTTT | CASSLSYVGVSGNTIYF
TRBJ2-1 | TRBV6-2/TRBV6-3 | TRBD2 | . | TGTGCCAGCAGCCTGACTAGCGGGTATCTCAATGAGCAGTTCTTC | CASSLTSGYLNEQFF
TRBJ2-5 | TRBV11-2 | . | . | TGTGCCAGCAGCTTAGATTGGATTACTGGGCCTCAAGAGACCCAGTACTTC | CASSLDWITGPQETQYF
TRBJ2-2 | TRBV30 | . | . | TGTGCCTGGAGTTGGGTTGTAGAGACCGGGGAGCTGTTTTTT | CAWSWVVETGELFF
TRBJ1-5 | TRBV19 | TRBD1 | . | TGTGCCAGTAAGAGTTGGGCCGGACAGGGAAATCAGCCCCAGCATTTT | CASKSWAGQGNQPQHF
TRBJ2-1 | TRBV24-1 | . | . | TGTGCCACCAGTGATTTCGGAGGTAACCCGACAGCCGAGCAGTTCTTC | CATSDFGGNPTAEQFF
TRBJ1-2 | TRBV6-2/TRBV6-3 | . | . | TGTGCCAGCAGTTACGGTACCGCCGTCTACGGCTACACCTTC | CASSYGTAVYGYTF
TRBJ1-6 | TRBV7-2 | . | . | TGTGCCAGCAGCTCCCTAGCAATTAATTCACCCCTCCACTTT | CASSSLAINSPLHF
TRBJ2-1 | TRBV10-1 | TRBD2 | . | TGCGCCAGCAGTGACCGACTAGCGGGAGGAGTTATATCGGATGAGCAGTTCTTC | CASSDRLAGGVISDEQFF
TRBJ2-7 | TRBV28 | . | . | TGTGCCAGCAGAAGACCCTATTCCAGCTCCTACGAGCAGTACTTC | CASRRPYSSSYEQYF
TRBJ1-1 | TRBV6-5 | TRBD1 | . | TGTGCCAGCAGCGGACAGGGCGTCACTGAAGCTTTCTTT | CASSGQGVTEAFF
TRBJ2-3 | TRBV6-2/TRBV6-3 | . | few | TGTGCCAGCAGTTACCAGCAGGACACAGATACGCAGTATTTT | CASSYQQDTDTQYF
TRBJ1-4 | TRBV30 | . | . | TGTGCCTGGAGCCCTGGGGGGCAGGTTAATGAAAAACTGTTTTTT | CAWSPGGQVNEKLFF
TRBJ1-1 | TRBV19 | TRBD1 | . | TGTGCCAGTAGTTACCGGGACAGGGGCAGGGGAACTGAAGCTTTCTTT | CASSYRDRGRGTEAFF